This TCR beta chain originates from a study of patients and donors after allogeneic stem cell transplantation. This clonotype has more than one count but fewer than ten. TCRdb ran MiXCR on the RT-PCR reads and lists one entry per CDR3 protein. Of 900,000 to 1,000,000 distinct CDR3 sequences in the sample, roughly 18% were seen once. The CDR3 sequence is 16 residues long. The germline CDR1 and CDR2 sequences are PRHDT and FYEKMQ (reference sequence). J lost 2 bases, V lost 3 bases, and 8 bases had no gene match. V usage is TRBV13 and J usage is TRBJ2-5; 8 bases agree with TRBD2. Material: blood, either unsorted or a sorted T cell fraction (not recorded which). The TCR comes from a human donor who was either an allogeneic HSCT recipient or a stem cell or donor lymphocyte infusion donor (not recorded which). It is not recorded whose cells these are; they may come from a transplant donor. This CDR3 reads CASSFSSGSYQETQYF. The CDR3 DNA reads as TGTGCCAGCAGCTTCAGCAGCGGGAGTTATCAAGAGACCCAGTACTTC.